The rows below give T cell receptor beta chains drawn from one sample of a study of radiotherapy plus CTLA-4 blockade in lung cancer. Profiling relied on immunoSEQ multiplex PCR, and the TCRdb table lists in-frame clones only, not all of them. Among approximately 48,000 clones, roughly 86% were seen once, and the ten largest hold 4.8%. Sequenced material: peripheral blood, taken from a patient treated with radiotherapy plus ipilimumab. The receptor set was obtained from a human donor with non-small cell lung cancer whose response to radiotherapy plus ipilimumab could not be evaluated. The conserved cysteine and the conserved F or W are not part of the CDR3 here.

V,J,CDR3
TRBV28,TRBJ2-7,ATGGVYEQY
TRBV9,TRBJ2-7,ASSVGLANPWEQY
TRBV6-5,TRBJ1-1,AGSNTGDTEAF
TRBV15,TRBJ1-1,ATSRDDEGPEAF
TRBV5-1,TRBJ1-6,ASSLHREGSPLH
TRBV5-1,TRBJ1-2,ASSPTGGSGYGYT
TRBV12-5,TRBJ2-2,ASGSQVGNTGELF
TRBV28,TRBJ1-2,ASSSQTDNYGYT
TRBV7-9,TRBJ2-1,ASSSKIRLAGVRDEQF
TRBV30,TRBJ1-6,AWSTGTGVENSPLH
TRBV28,TRBJ2-1,ASTNTGNPYNEQF
TRBV7-4,TRBJ2-2,ASSAILAPTGELF
TRBV28,TRBJ2-7,ASSPPGLAGNSYEQY
TRBV19,TRBJ2-1,ASSASRTSGRAAEQF
TRBV28,TRBJ1-5,ASSLGDSYNQPQH
TRBV27,TRBJ2-2,ASSPRKGVYGELF
TRBV4-1,TRBJ2-1,ASIGTVANEQF
TRBV29-1,TRBJ2-7,SVRSGQAYEQY
TRBV6-1,TRBJ2-2,ASSEALRGLANTGELF
TRBV7-2,TRBJ2-2,ASSWSGYTGELF
TRBV4-3,TRBJ1-1,ASSQDHLGQTEAF
TRBV27,TRBJ2-7,ASSLISAGSPYEQY
TRBV19,TRBJ1-2,ASKTAPARHGYT
TRBV7-4,TRBJ1-5,ASSFRAGYSNQPQH
TRBV7-2,TRBJ1-2,ASSLREGNYGYT
TRBV4-2,TRBJ2-3,ASRSYPGLAETLNTQY
TRBV5-1,TRBJ1-2,ASSPRGGVEGYT
TRBV7-9,TRBJ2-1,ASTGTSGYGEQF
TRBV30,TRBJ2-7,AWRRTGAVNEQY
TRBV4-1,TRBJ2-2,ASSFGTRETGELF
TRBV4-3,TRBJ2-7,ASSPTGQGMGEQY
TRBV7-9,TRBJ2-7,ASSLAVRAYEQY
TRBV27,TRBJ2-7,ASSLTGPEEQY
TRBV7-8,TRBJ2-1,ASSRWDRDNEQF
TRBV6-6,TRBJ2-7,ASSYEGQTAYEQY
TRBV11-2,TRBJ1-2,ASGADRLNNYGYT
TRBV4-3,TRBJ1-1,ASSQDRSWNTEAF
TRBV9,TRBJ2-3,ASSPPTGLAGEGADTQY
TRBV6-5,TRBJ1-2,ASNRGQGESGYT
TRBV5-4,TRBJ2-1,ASSPPRGGRVNEQF
TRBV4-1,TRBJ1-2,ASSQTGTGGEGYT
TRBV28,TRBJ2-7,ACRGGGFNEQY
TRBV29-1,TRBJ2-2,SGNPVVGNTGELF
TRBV4-1,TRBJ2-4,ASSQGRAAGVAKNIQY
TRBV25-1,TRBJ2-3,ASSVRGTDTQY
TRBV7-9,TRBJ2-1,ASNLKIRLAPYNEQF
TRBV5-1,TRBJ2-4,ASSLALKDRASGMTKNIQY
TRBV9,TRBJ2-1,ASSVVWSGSRNEQF
TRBV18,TRBJ1-1,ASSSLQDTEAF
TRBV10-3,TRBJ2-2,AISERGTSGRSNTGELF